Listed here are 18 T cell receptor beta chains from one sample, sequenced in a study of T cells in women clearing cervical HPV infection. Sequenced by immunoSEQ multiplex PCR; TCRdb stores in-frame clones only, minus some. The data include under 45,000 clones; the top ten clones carry roughly 6%. Sequencing input: blood buffy coat. These receptor sequences come from a woman aged 18-70 years with a cervical HPV16 infection that either progressed to CIN3+ or cleared (not recorded which).

A note on this clone: The read terminates 3 residues before the CDR3 end, so the remaining end is supplied by the germline J gene. V and J are TRBV4-1 and TRBJ2-7; 9 bases line up with TRBD1. The CDR3 is 15 amino acids. CDR1 MGHRA and CDR2 YSYEKL come from the germline V gene. V was clipped by 1 base and J by 1 base; unmatched bases: 2. CDR3 bases read: TGCGCCAGCAGCCAAGGGACAGGGGTTTCCTACGAG. Translating gives CASSQGTGVSYE. The full CDR3 protein is CASSQGTGVSYEQYF.

As for this clone: The read finishes 3 residues shy of the CDR3 end, and the germline J gene is used to complete it. This chain connects TRBV12-3 or TRBV12-4 to TRBJ2-7; 8 bases fit TRBD1. This CDR3 region has 16 residues. The V and J ends lost 7 bases and 4 bases, in that order; junction bases with no gene match: 15. The CDR3 loop reads CASNTGQGDPLYEQYF. Partial CDR3 DNA: TGTGCCAGCAACACTGGACAGGGCGATCCTTTATACGAG.

With respect to this clone: The read ends 3 residues early relative to the CDR3; the germline J gene fills the gap. J is TRBJ1-5 and V is TRBV6-2 or TRBV6-3; weak D call: TRBD1 (5 bases). Germline V gene data show CDR1 as MNHEY and CDR2 as SVGEGT. The CDR3 contains 12 residues. Trimming took 6 bases from V and 4 from J, leaving 7 bases between them. Partial CDR3 DNA: TGTGCCAGCAGGCAGGGTAATCAGCCC. Translated, it gives CASRQGNQP. The CDR3, in full, reads CASRQGNQPQHF.

Regarding this clone: The CDR3 end lies 3 residues beyond the end of the read and is filled in from the germline J gene. The rearrangement joins TRBV6-2 or TRBV6-3 to TRBJ2-5; D is ambiguous. Germline-derived CDR1 and CDR2 are MNHEY and SVGEGT. The germline V and J ends were trimmed by 7 bases and 3 bases, with 9 bases remaining between them. The CDR3 spans 12 residues. The covered CDR3 bases are TGTGCCAGCAATAACCTAGAAGAGACC. Translating gives CASNNLEET. The whole CDR3 sequence is CASNNLEETQYF.

Note on this clone: The read falls 3 residues short of the CDR3 end, and the missing part is taken from the germline J gene. The chain employs TRBV19 and TRBJ2-2; a possible D gene is TRBD2 (5 bases). CDR1 LNHDA and CDR2 SQIVND come from the germline V gene (reference sequence). The CDR3 is 15 amino acids. The CDR3 loop is CASSKEKRQNEKLFF. The CDR3 bases that were read are TGTGCCAGTAGTAAAGAGAAGCGGCAGAATGAAAAG.

Notes on this clone: The CDR3 end lies 3 residues beyond the end of the read and is filled in from the germline J gene. The chain uses TRBV30 and TRBJ1-1; the match to TRBD1 covers 9 bases. Germline CDR1 reads GTSNPN; CDR2 reads SVGIG (reference sequence). V trimming: 7 bases; J trimming: 7 bases; junction bases outside the gene matches: 10. This CDR3 spans 13 amino acids. This CDR3 reads CAFTSTGGSEAFF. The DNA read from the CDR3 is TGTGCCTTTACGTCGACAGGGGGAAGTGAA.

With respect to this clone: The CDR3 end lies 3 residues beyond the end of the read and is filled in from the germline J gene. V gene TRBV11-3 combines with J gene TRBJ2-5; TRBD1 or TRBD2 may be the D gene (6 bases each). CDR1 and CDR2 (germline): SGHNT, YENEEA. V lost 5 bases and J 4 bases, leaving 14 bases between the germline ends. The CDR3 is made up of 14 amino acids. CDR3 residues: CASSQPRGGETQYF. Partial CDR3 DNA: TGTGCCAGCAGCCAACCCAGGGGAGGAGAGACC.

Of note for this clone: The CDR3 is cut off 3 residues early in the read; its end comes from the germline J gene. This chain links TRBV18 with TRBJ1-2; D remains unclear. Germline assignment: CDR1 KGHSH and CDR2 LQKENI. The CDR3 runs to 15 residues. CDR3 protein: CASSRALAENYDYTF. CDR3 DNA, as far as it was read: TGTGCCAGCTCACGGGCCCTAGCGGAAAACTACGAC.

On this clone itself: The DNA ends 3 residues before the CDR3 does, and the rest of the CDR3 is filled in from the germline J gene. The chain recombines TRBV28 with TRBJ2-2; D is undetermined. Germline V gives CDR1 MDHEN, CDR2 SYDVKM. The CDR3 runs 13 residues. The ends were cut back, 2 bases at V and 1 base at J, with 2 bases in the middle. CDR3 residues: CASSLRNTGELFF. The covered CDR3 bases are TGTGCCAGCAGTTTACGGAACACCGGGGAG.

The part of the CDR3 DNA that was read is TGTGCCAGCAGCTGGGACAGGGAGGATGGT. Encoded protein: CASSWDREDG. The full-length CDR3 reads as CASSWDREDGQYF. This chain joins TRBV7-2 and TRBJ2-4; 9 positions match TRBD1. The read terminates 3 residues before the CDR3 end, so the remaining end is supplied by the germline J gene. In germline, CDR1 is SGHTA, CDR2 FQGNSA. CDR3 length: 13 residues.

Remarks on this clone: The read terminates 3 residues ahead of where the CDR3 ends, so the germline J gene completes it. The chain combines TRBV19 with TRBJ2-6; no definite D call. V was shortened by 6 bases and J by 0 bases, with 9 bases between the two germline ends. The CDR3 runs 15 residues. Germline V gene lookup returns CDR1 LNHDA and CDR2 SQIVND (reference sequence). CDR3 DNA, as far as it was read: TGTGCCAGTAGCAAGGTCGTCTCTGGGGCCAACGTC. Amino acids: CASSKVVSGANV. The full CDR3 protein is CASSKVVSGANVLTF.

As for this clone: Mismatch with germline at one junction end may stem from a read error. The CDR3 DNA, read in part, is TGCAGTGCTAGGGGGGACAGTAAATCAGAGACG. This sequence encodes CSARGDSKSET. The entire CDR3 protein reads CSARGDSKSETQYF. The rearrangement uses TRBV20-1 and TRBJ2-3, with TRBD1 matching over 7 bases. The read ends 3 residues early relative to the CDR3; the germline J gene fills the gap. This CDR3 is built from 14 residues. Germline V gives CDR1 DFQATT, CDR2 SNEGSKA (reference sequence).

With regard to this clone: The read stops 3 residues short of the end of the CDR3; the missing end is completed from the germline J gene. The chain recombines TRBV29-1 with TRBJ2-3, with D perhaps matching TRBD1 (6 bases). The CDR3 runs 17 residues. In germline, CDR1 is SQVTM, CDR2 ANQGSEA. V was clipped by 4 bases and J by 0 bases, with 20 bases between them. The sequenced part of the CDR3 DNA is TGCAGCGTTGTCCTCCGTACGACAGGCTCTAGCACAGATACG. The encoded protein is CSVVLRTTGSSTDT. The complete CDR3 sequence is CSVVLRTTGSSTDTQYF.

As to this clone: Read data end 3 residues before the CDR3 end; the end is taken from the germline J gene. This chain uses TRBV7-9 with TRBJ1-2; D gene unclear. Germline CDR1 SEHNR, CDR2 FQNEAQ (reference sequence). This CDR3 region has 14 residues. The CDR3 reads CASSLMSSSNDYTF. The CDR3 bases that were read are TGTGCCAGCAGCTTAATGTCTAGTTCCAATGAC.

Points on this clone: The read falls 3 residues short of the CDR3 end, and the missing part is taken from the germline J gene. The chain combines TRBV7-9 with TRBJ2-1; 8 bases line up with TRBD1. V was clipped by 5 bases and J by 4 bases; unmatched bases: 4. The germline gives CDR1 SEHNR, CDR2 FQNEAQ (reference sequence). This CDR3 has 14 residues. The CDR3 spells CASSLRQGYNEQFF. The DNA read from the CDR3 is TGTGCCAGCAGCCTCCGACAGGGGTACAATGAG.

A note on this clone: Read data end 3 residues before the CDR3 end; the end is taken from the germline J gene. V gene TRBV20-1 combines with J gene TRBJ2-3; 9 nucleotides match TRBD2. The V gene end was trimmed by 3 bases and the J gene end by 2 bases; junction bases not matched to a gene: 15. Germline V gene sequence: CDR1 DFQATT, CDR2 SNEGSKA (reference sequence). The CDR3 is made up of 18 amino acids. The covered CDR3 bases are TGCAGTGCTAGTGGCGGGGTAGCGGGAGAGGTCTACACAGATACG. This codes for CSASGGVAGEVYTDT. The whole CDR3 protein reads CSASGGVAGEVYTDTQYF.

On this clone itself: The read is 3 residues too short to cover the CDR3 end, so that end is filled in from the germline J gene. The gene calls are TRBV11-2 and TRBJ2-6; D gene uncertain. The CDR3 loop spans 15 amino acids. The germline gives CDR1 SGHAT, CDR2 FQNNGV. V was trimmed by 5 bases and J by 3 bases, leaving 11 bases between them. This CDR3 reads CASSPGGGGANVLTF. The sequenced CDR3 bases are TGTGCCAGCAGCCCGGGTGGCGGTGGGGCCAACGTC.

For this clone: The read comes to an end 3 residues before the CDR3 does, leaving the germline J gene to fill in the end. The chain uses TRBV30 and TRBJ2-4, with D perhaps TRBD1 (6 bases). CDR1 GTSNPN and CDR2 SVGIG come from the germline V gene (reference sequence). The CDR3 covers 13 residues. Partial CDR3 DNA: TGTGCCTGGAGTCGAGGACAGAGCTGGAGT. It translates to CAWSRGQSWS. The complete CDR3 reads CAWSRGQSWSQYF.